This T cell receptor (beta chain) comes out of a study of blood T cell repertoires in COVID-19. At the level of the study: T cells, B-cell-depleted T cells, or PBMCs supplied cDNA or gDNA.

In the original workflow: Reference gene primer amplification yielded estimated nucleated cell counts. Clones were read by immunoSEQ multiplex PCR, and TCRdb kept only the in-frame ones, dropping some. The V and J calls and the clone size are those of that table, but D and trimming were determined from the DNA. The sample holds about 270,000 clones, about nine tenths seen once. The origin of this receptor is a woman aged 45-59 years who had recovered from COVID-19. The sequencing sample was made of PBMCs or T cells enriched from blood (not recorded which).

CDR3 nucleotides: TGTGCCAGCAGCTTACTAGCGGTCAACAATGAGCAGTTCTTC. Amino acids: CASSLLAVNNEQFF. The chain links TRBV7-9 to TRBJ2-1; 7 nucleotides align to TRBD2. The CDR3 is 14 amino acids. Germline V gene sequence: CDR1 SEHNR, CDR2 FQNEAQ (reference sequence). The V and J ends lost 2 bases and 5 bases, in that order; junction bases with no gene match: 3.